This T cell receptor beta chain was captured in a study of OX40 agonist ivuxolimab in advanced cancers. Only in-frame clones appear in the TCRdb table, and some are missing; sequencing was by immunoSEQ multiplex PCR. The sample carries about 64,000 clones, 80% recorded once. This clone was seen only once. No antigen is known for it. CDR3 length: 14 amino acids. The V gene lost 10 bases and the J gene lost 0 bases, with 15 bases spanning the gap. Germline CDR1 MNHNS, CDR2 SASEGT. The cohort excluded patients with autoimmune disease history or systemic immunosuppression. The study, taken as a whole, reports: Patients who responded partially at 0.1-3.0 mg/kg showed clonal expansion ranking among the lowest.

The V call is TRBV6-1, the J call TRBJ1-2; D gene ambiguous. The sample here was CD4+ or CD8+ T cells sorted from blood, taken in a trial of the OX40 agonist ivuxolimab. The clonotype originates from an adult with an advanced solid tumor such as melanoma, head and neck, liver or kidney cancer. CDR3 sequence reads: CATQNEQPNYGYTF. In DNA, the CDR3 is TGTGCCACCCAAAATGAACAACCTAACTATGGCTACACCTTC.